Listed below are T cell receptor beta chains from one sample, sequenced in a study of T cell responses to AZD1222 COVID-19 vaccine. TCRdb keeps only in-frame clones here, not all; method: immunoSEQ multiplex PCR. The repertoire holds around 88,000 clones, with around 88% as singletons. Sequencing was performed on peripheral blood, taken on day 0 of MenACWY control vaccination. All receptors come from an adult in good health. CDR3s include the opening cysteine and the closing phenylalanine or tryptophan. A D gene is named only where the DNA matches it firmly. Size tells how often a clone was seen (once, few, many) or the class of an expanded clone, and some rows leave it out.

d_call	v_call	clone_size	j_call	cdr3_nt	cdr3_aa
.	TRBV30	.	TRBJ2-3	TGTGCCTGGAGTCCCCGACAGACAGATACGCAGTATTTT	CAWSPRQTDTQYF
.	TRBV7-2	.	TRBJ2-5	TGTGCCAGCAGCTCACGGCGGAACCAAGAGACCCAGTACTTC	CASSSRRNQETQYF
TRBD1	TRBV6-5	.	TRBJ1-2	TGTGCCAGCAGTTACGACAGGGTATCGGTGAGCTACACCTTC	CASSYDRVSVSYTF
.	TRBV6-2/TRBV6-3	few	TRBJ1-2	TGTGCCAGCAGTTACTCGGACAACTATGGCTACACCTTC	CASSYSDNYGYTF
.	TRBV5-4	few	TRBJ2-2	TGTGCCAGCAGCATAAATGTGGGCAGGGTCACCGGGGAGCTGTTTTTT	CASSINVGRVTGELFF
.	TRBV11-2	.	TRBJ2-1	.	CASSPTVAGGIRGLF
TRBD1	TRBV5-1	.	TRBJ1-6	TGCGCCAGCAGCTACGGACAGGGTGACTCACCCCTCCACTTT	CASSYGQGDSPLHF
.	TRBV10-3	.	TRBJ1-4	TGTGCCATCAGTGAGTCCGGAGGGGATAATGAAAAACTGTTTTTT	CAISESGGDNEKLFF
TRBD1	TRBV5-1	.	TRBJ1-1	TGCGCCAGCAGCCCCGGCGACAGGGACACTGAAGCTTTCTTT	CASSPGDRDTEAFF
.	TRBV5-6	.	TRBJ1-1	TGTGCCAGCAGCTCGGACTTTGACGGTGAAGCTTTCTTT	CASSSDFDGEAFF
.	TRBV4-2	.	TRBJ1-2	TGTGCCAGCAGCCAAGAGCCTGACAGGTCTAACTATGGCTACACCTTC	CASSQEPDRSNYGYTF
.	TRBV19	.	TRBJ2-7	TGTGCCAGTAGTGGGGACGGCTACTACGAGCAGTACTTC	CASSGDGYYEQYF
.	TRBV5-1	.	TRBJ2-1	TGCGCCAGCAGCTTAACAGCGCGGGCTCGCTCCTACAATGAGCAGTTCTTC	CASSLTARARSYNEQFF
.	TRBV5-1	many	TRBJ1-2	TGCGCCAGCAGCTTGGCCGGCGTTGGTGGCTACACCTTC	CASSLAGVGGYTF
.	TRBV28	.	TRBJ1-5	TGTGCCAGCACCCCCTCGGGCGGAAACAATCAGCCCCAGCATTTT	CASTPSGGNNQPQHF
.	TRBV30	.	TRBJ1-4	TGTGCCTGGCAACCGGATAGAAGTGAAAAACTGTTTTTT	CAWQPDRSEKLFF
.	TRBV12-5	.	TRBJ1-2	TGTGCTAGTGCCAACAGCGGCTATGGCTACACCTTC	CASANSGYGYTF
.	TRBV6-2/TRBV6-3	.	TRBJ1-1	TGTGCCAGCAGCTCCGTACGAAACACTGAAGCTTTCTTT	CASSSVRNTEAFF
.	TRBV11-2	.	TRBJ1-1	TGTGCCAGCAGCTTAGAAGTCCAGACAGATGAAGCTTTCTTT	CASSLEVQTDEAFF
TRBD2	TRBV25-1	.	TRBJ2-1	TGTGCCAGCACCCCCGGGACTAGCGGTCCTTACAATGAGCAGTTCTTC	CASTPGTSGPYNEQFF
.	TRBV19	.	TRBJ2-5	TGTGCCAGTAGTATAGATTCAGAAGAGACCCAGTACTTC	CASSIDSEETQYF
TRBD1	TRBV24-1	.	TRBJ1-4	TGTGCCACCAGTGATTCCCCGAAAGACAGGGGGGGTCAAAAACTGTTTTTT	CATSDSPKDRGGQKLFF
.	TRBV7-9	.	TRBJ1-2	TGTGCCAGCAGCTCAGCCGGGGCTCCTTTAAACTATGGCTACACCTTC	CASSSAGAPLNYGYTF